The entry that follows covers one TCR beta chain sequence. These data come from a study of shared T cell receptors in the human thymus. Generated by immunoSEQ multiplex PCR, the TCRdb table keeps only in-frame clones and is missing some. The sample consists of approximately 660,000 clones, around nine tenths of them appearing once. From germline, CDR1 is SGHDN and CDR2 FVKESK. The CDR3 is 18 residues long. Losses at the gene ends were 2 bases for V and 5 bases for J; bases not matched to a gene: 18. These sequences were also reported in another study, on human thymus T cells. That report notes: Thymus was obtained from resections taken during corrective heart surgery. Unrelated individuals reportedly shared highly overlapping thymic TCR repertoires.

Input material: thymocytes. The chain couples TRBV14 to TRBJ2-7; 7 bases agree with TRBD1. The receptor's source is a boy in the first two years of life with a congenital heart defect. The CDR3 coding sequence is TGTGCCAGCAGCCAAAACCTGAATGTTGGGACAGATAACGACGAGCAGTACTTC. Translation: CASSQNLNVGTDNDEQYF.